This T cell receptor beta chain came from a study of cytomegalovirus exposure and HLA in healthy donors. About this clone itself: Antigen: not known.

The CDR3 runs to 16 residues. CDR1 is MNHNY, CDR2 SVGAGI, per germline (reference sequence). The study, taken as a whole, reports: Per a prior analysis, the majority of TCR beta V segments were productive roughly 90% or roughly 30% of the time. Indistinguishable V segments, including TRBV6-2 and TRBV6-3, were excluded.

The PCR made use of 60 Vbeta and 13 Jbeta primers. Method: immunoSEQ multiplex PCR; TCRdb's copy keeps in-frame clones and lacks some. The sample holds more than 100,000 clones. The TCR originated in a man between 18 and 35 years old in good health and CMV-seronegative. The sample taken for sequencing was PBMCs. This rearrangement joins TRBV6-6 to TRBJ2-5; 7 nucleotides line up with TRBD2. The end of the DNA aligns better with TRBJ2-7, so the J call may be wrong. CDR3 in amino acids: CASSYPAGAHGDEQYF. CDR3 DNA sequence: TGTGCCAGCAGTTACCCTGCGGGAGCCCATGGGGACGAGCAGTACTTC.